This T cell receptor (beta chain) emerged from a study of blood T cell repertoires in COVID-19. Study at large: Samples representing acute and convalescent COVID-19 were sourced from the United States, Italy and Spain.

Trimming removed 3 bases at V and 1 base at J, with 14 bases between. This CDR3 region has 16 residues. CDR1 MNHNS and CDR2 SASEGT come from the germline V gene. Some clones are missing from TCRdb's copy, which holds only in-frame ones; the method was immunoSEQ multiplex PCR. The sample consists of tens of thousands of clones, about nine tenths of them appearing once. The receptor was derived from a man under 40 with acute or convalescent COVID-19. The V and J genes are TRBV6-1 and TRBJ2-3; perhaps TRBD2 as D (6 bases). Material: peripheral blood. The CDR3 nucleotides are TGTGCCAGCAGTGATGGGGGGACCAGGGGCACAGATACGCAGTATTTT. The encoded protein is CASSDGGTRGTDTQYF.